This T cell receptor (beta chain) was documented in a study of T cell repertoires in cytomegalovirus infection. TCRdb reprocessed the reads via MiXCR and lists one record per CDR3 protein. The data show around 120,000 distinct CDR3 sequences, more than 20% seen once. The CDR3 is made up of 15 amino acids. From germline, CDR1 is MDHEN and CDR2 SYDVKM. V gave up 11 bases and J gave up 2 bases, with 22 bases separating them. On this clonotype: No antigen is known for it.

The chain uses TRBV28 and TRBJ2-7; weak D call: TRBD2 (6 bases). The sequencing sample was made of PBMCs, sequenced either directly or after in vitro stimulation (not recorded which). The clonotype comes from a human donor in good health (CMV status not recorded). Some clones in this sample may be carry-over from other donors' samples. CDR3 loop: CAANSGSQVTYEQYF. CDR3 DNA sequence: TGTGCCGCGAACAGCGGGTCGCAGGTAACCTACGAGCAGTACTTC.